This T cell receptor (beta chain) was found in a study of OX40 agonist ivuxolimab in advanced cancers. Points on this clone: Its cognate antigen is unknown.

Germline CDR1 reads SGHDN; CDR2 reads FVKESK. The CDR3 is 15 residues long. Whole-study findings and limits: What antigens the expanded peripheral T cells recognized was never established.

This table comes from immunoSEQ multiplex PCR, and its TCRdb copy is limited to in-frame clones, with some not included. The sample yields about 76,000 clones, over 75% seen once. The sample consisted of CD4+ or CD8+ T cells sorted from blood, taken in a trial of the OX40 agonist ivuxolimab. The TCR sequence derives from an adult with an advanced solid tumor such as melanoma, head and neck, liver or kidney cancer. The gene calls are TRBV14 and TRBJ2-5; maybe TRBD1 (5 bases). The DNA end is more similar to TRBJ2-7, so the J call may be wrong. The CDR3, as DNA: TGTGCCAGCAGCCACCGTTGGCAGGGAAGAGGCGAGCAGTACTTC. It translates to CASSHRWQGRGEQYF.